This TCR beta chain was identified during a study of patients and donors after allogeneic stem cell transplantation. The V gene's germline CDR1 is SGHVS and CDR2 FQNEAQ. The CDR3 sequence is 15 residues long. Trimming pared 1 base from V and 5 bases from J, leaving 13 bases between. TCRdb redid the calling of the RT-PCR reads with MiXCR, one entry per CDR3 protein. Seen here are about 960,000 distinct CDR3 sequences, approximately 18% observed once, and the top ten hold around 5.5%. The clonotype was recovered from a human donor who was either an allogeneic HSCT recipient or a stem cell or donor lymphocyte infusion donor (not recorded which). It is not recorded whose cells these are; they may come from a transplant donor. Material for sequencing was blood, either unsorted or a sorted T cell fraction (not recorded which). V is TRBV7-8 and J is TRBJ2-3, with unresolved D. Written as DNA, the CDR3 is TGTGCCAGCAGCTTAGGCCTGTTTTTACAAGATACGCAGTATTTT. Translated: CASSLGLFLQDTQYF.